This TCR beta chain emerged from a study of T cells in Graves' hyperthyroidism and ophthalmopathy. Regarding the study as a whole: Most thyroid clonotypes expanded above 0.001 appeared in blood too.

TCR beta CDR3 region amplification was performed from RNA transcripts. The study used the HTBI primer set for a first-round RT-PCR of the TCR CDR3. From the multiplex PCR reads, TCRdb called clonotypes with MiXCR, one entry per CDR3 protein. This sample has under 400,000 distinct CDR3 sequences, with about 16% found just once. Patients with ophthalmopathy all had a Clinical Activity Score of at least 3, a NOSPECS grade of at least 4 and duration under 3 months. There are many counts of this clonotype. The antigen remains unidentified. CDR1 and CDR2 (germline): MDHEN, SYDVKM. This CDR3 region has 15 residues. Trimming removed 5 bases at V and 5 bases at J, with 16 bases between.

The source of this sequence is an older woman with Graves' ophthalmopathy. Sequences were obtained from blood. The chain recombines TRBV28 with TRBJ1-5, with TRBD1 as a possible D gene (6 bases). CDR3 loop: CASSPTTGRDQPQHF. CDR3 coding DNA: TGTGCCAGCAGTCCGACGACAGGCCGAGATCAGCCCCAGCATTTT.